The 2 T cell receptor beta chains presented below share a single source sample, sequenced in a study of shared clonotypes between healthy human individuals. Positive CCR7 selection of CD45RO-negative cells yielded the naive CD8 cells, and terminally differentiated effector memory CD45RA+ cells were excluded. Using immunoSEQ multiplex PCR, the repertoire was profiled, and TCRdb retains in-frame clones only, with some absent. The sample lists approximately 2,000,000 clones, roughly 93% occurring once. Sequenced input: naive CD8+ T cells from PBMCs. Every receptor here comes from a man between 18 and 29 years old in good health. Some clones in this sample may be carry-over from other donors' samples.

The chain has TRBV7-9 and TRBJ2-7, with D possibly TRBD1 on 6 matching bases. V dropped 1 base and J dropped 6 bases, with 16 bases sitting between them. The CDR3 is 15 amino acids. CDR1 SEHNR and CDR2 FQNEAQ come from the germline V gene (reference sequence). The CDR3, as DNA: TGTGCCAGCAGCTTAGTAAGCACAGGGCTAGGCGAGCAGTACTTC. It is translated as CASSLVSTGLGEQYF.

J is TRBJ2-5 and V is TRBV10-3; possibly TRBD1 or TRBD2 for D (5 bases each). Germline CDR1 reads ENHRY; CDR2 reads SYGVKD. The CDR3 is made up of 15 amino acids. The ends were cut back, 0 bases at V and 1 base at J, with 9 bases in the middle. The CDR3 bases are TGTGCCATCAGTGAGTCCGGGGCCACCCAAGAGACCCAGTACTTC. Protein sequence: CAISESGATQETQYF.